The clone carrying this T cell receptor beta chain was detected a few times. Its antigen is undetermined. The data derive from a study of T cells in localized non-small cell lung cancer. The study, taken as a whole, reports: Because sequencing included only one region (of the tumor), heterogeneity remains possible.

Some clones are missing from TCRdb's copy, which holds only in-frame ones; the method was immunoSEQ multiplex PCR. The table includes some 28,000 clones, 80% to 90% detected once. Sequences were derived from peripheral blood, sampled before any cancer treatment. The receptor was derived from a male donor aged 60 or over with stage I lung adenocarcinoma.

The CDR3 DNA reads TGTGCCAGCTCACGACAGAGCTACAATGAGCAGTTCTTC. Protein sequence: CASSRQSYNEQFF. The chain uses TRBV18 and TRBJ2-1; perhaps TRBD1 as D (5 bases). CDR1 and CDR2 (germline): KGHSH, LQKENI. The CDR3 runs to 13 residues. The V and J ends lost 4 bases and 3 bases respectively, with 7 bases between them.